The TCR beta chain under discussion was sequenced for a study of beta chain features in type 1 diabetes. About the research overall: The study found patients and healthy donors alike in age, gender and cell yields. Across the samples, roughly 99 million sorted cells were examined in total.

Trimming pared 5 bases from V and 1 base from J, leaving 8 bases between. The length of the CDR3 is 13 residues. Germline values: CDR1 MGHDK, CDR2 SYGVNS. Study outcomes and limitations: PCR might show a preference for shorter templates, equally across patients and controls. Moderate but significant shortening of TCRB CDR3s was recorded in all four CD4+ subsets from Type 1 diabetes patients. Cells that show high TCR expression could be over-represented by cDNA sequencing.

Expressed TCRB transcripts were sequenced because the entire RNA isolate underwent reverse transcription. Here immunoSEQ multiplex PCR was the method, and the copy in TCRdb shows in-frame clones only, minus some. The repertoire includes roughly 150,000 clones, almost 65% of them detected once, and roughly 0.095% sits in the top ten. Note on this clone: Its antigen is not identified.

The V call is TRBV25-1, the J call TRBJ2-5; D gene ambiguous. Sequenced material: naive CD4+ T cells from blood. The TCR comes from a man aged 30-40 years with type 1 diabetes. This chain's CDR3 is CASSPQLQETQYF. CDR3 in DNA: TGTGCCAGCAGTCCACAGCTCCAAGAGACCCAGTACTTC.